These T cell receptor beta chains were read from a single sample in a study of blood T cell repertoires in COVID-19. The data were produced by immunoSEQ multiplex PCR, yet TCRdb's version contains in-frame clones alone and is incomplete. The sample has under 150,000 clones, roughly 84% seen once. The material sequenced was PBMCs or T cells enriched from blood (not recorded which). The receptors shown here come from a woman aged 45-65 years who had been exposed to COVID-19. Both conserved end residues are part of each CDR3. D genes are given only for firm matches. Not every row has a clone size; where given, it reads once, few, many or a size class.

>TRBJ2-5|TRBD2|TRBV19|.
CASSNQPGGRNNHDSRETQYF
TGTGCCAGTAGTAACCAACCGGGCGGGAGGAATAACCACGACAGCCGAGAGACCCAGTACTTC
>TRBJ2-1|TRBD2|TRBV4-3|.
CASSQVPAGTLAHEQFF
TGCGCCAGCAGCCAAGTTCCAGCGGGAACCTTAGCCCATGAGCAGTTCTTC
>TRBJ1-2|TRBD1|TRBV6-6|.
CASRRGQNNYGYTF
TGTGCCAGCAGAAGGGGACAGAACAACTATGGCTACACCTTC
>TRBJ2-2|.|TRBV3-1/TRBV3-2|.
CASSQDLLAYTGELFF
TGTGCCAGCAGCCAAGATCTCCTGGCCTACACCGGGGAGCTGTTTTTT
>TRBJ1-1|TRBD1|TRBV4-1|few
CASSQEKTPKQGTEAFF
TGCGCCAGCAGCCAAGAAAAGACCCCAAAACAGGGGACTGAAGCTTTCTTT
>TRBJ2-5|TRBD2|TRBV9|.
CASSKLAGGGETQYF
TGTGCCAGCAGCAAACTAGCGGGGGGCGGAGAGACCCAGTACTTC
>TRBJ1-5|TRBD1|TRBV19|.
CASSRTGGQPQHF
TGTGCCAGTAGTCGGACAGGGGGTCAGCCCCAGCATTTT
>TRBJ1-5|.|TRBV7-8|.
CASSSARDQPQHF
TGTGCCAGCAGCTCCGCCCGGGATCAGCCCCAGCATTTT
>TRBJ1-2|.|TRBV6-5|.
CASSYAGVYGYTF
TGTGCCAGCAGTTACGCAGGGGTCTATGGCTACACCTTC
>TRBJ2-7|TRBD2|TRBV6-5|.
CASSSGSGDYEQYF
TGTGCCAGCAGTTCGGGTAGCGGGGATTACGAGCAGTACTTC
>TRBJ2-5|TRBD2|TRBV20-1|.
CSASRLAGVQETQYF
TGCAGTGCTAGTAGACTAGCGGGAGTTCAAGAGACCCAGTACTTC
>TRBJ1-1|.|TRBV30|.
CAWSGLRGGDTEAFF
TGTGCCTGGAGTGGCCTCAGGGGTGGGGACACTGAAGCTTTCTTT
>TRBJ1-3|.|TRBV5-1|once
CASSLLPFSGNTIYF
TGCGCCAGCAGCTTGCTTCCCTTCTCTGGAAACACCATATATTTT
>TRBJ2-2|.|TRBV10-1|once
CASSESKLVGTGELFF
TGCGCCAGCAGTGAGTCGAAACTAGTCGGCACCGGGGAGCTGTTTTTT
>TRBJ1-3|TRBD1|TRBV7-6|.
CASSLAQGATGNTIYF
TGTGCCAGCAGCTTAGCTCAGGGGGCGACTGGAAACACCATATATTTT
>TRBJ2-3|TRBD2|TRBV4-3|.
CASSQDGGGGAPQGTQYF
TGCGCCAGCAGCCAAGATGGGGGCGGGGGGGCCCCTCAGGGAACGCAGTATTTT
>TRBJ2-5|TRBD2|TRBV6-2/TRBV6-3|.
CASSSLASGRSETQYF
TGTGCCAGCAGTTCACTGGCTAGCGGGAGGTCAGAGACCCAGTACTTC
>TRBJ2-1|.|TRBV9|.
CASSVVGADLQFF
TGTGCCAGCAGCGTAGTTGGGGCAGACTTACAGTTCTTC
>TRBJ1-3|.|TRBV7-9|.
CASRRQEAGNTIYF
TGTGCCAGCAGGCGCCAGGAGGCTGGAAACACCATATATTTT
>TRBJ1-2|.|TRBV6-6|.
CASRPGVDYGYTF
TGTGCCAGCAGGCCAGGGGTAGACTATGGCTACACCTTC
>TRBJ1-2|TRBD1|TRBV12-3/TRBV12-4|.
CASRRTGGGGYTF
TGTGCCAGCAGACGGACAGGGGGGGGTGGCTACACCTTC
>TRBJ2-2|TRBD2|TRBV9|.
CASSPPSGTTGELFF
TGTGCCAGCAGCCCCCCTAGCGGGACCACCGGGGAGCTGTTTTTT
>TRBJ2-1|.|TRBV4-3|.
CASSQDRPFNEQFF
TGCGCCAGCAGCCAAGACAGGCCCTTCAATGAGCAGTTCTTC
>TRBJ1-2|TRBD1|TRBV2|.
CASSVTDRVVFGYTF
TGTGCCAGCAGTGTCACAGACAGGGTGGTGTTCGGCTACACCTTC
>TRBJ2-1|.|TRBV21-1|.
CASSSLRSGRAYNEQFF
TGTGCCAGCAGCAGCCTCAGGAGCGGGAGGGCCTACAATGAGCAGTTCTTC
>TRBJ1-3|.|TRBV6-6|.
CASVQGSSGNTIYF
TGTGCCAGCGTTCAGGGAAGCTCTGGAAACACCATATATTTT
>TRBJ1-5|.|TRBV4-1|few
CASSPRLGNQPQHF
TGCGCCAGCAGCCCCCGACTGGGCAATCAGCCCCAGCATTTT
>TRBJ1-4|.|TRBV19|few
CASKRSNMMTEKLFF
TGTGCCAGTAAGCGCAGCAATATGATGACTGAAAAACTGTTTTTT
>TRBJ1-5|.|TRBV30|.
CAWSLQGGQPQHF
TGTGCCTGGAGTTTACAGGGAGGGCAGCCCCAGCATTTT
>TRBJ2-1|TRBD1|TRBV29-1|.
CSAHSGGDRAYNEQFF
TGCAGCGCCCACTCAGGGGGGGACAGGGCCTACAATGAGCAGTTCTTC
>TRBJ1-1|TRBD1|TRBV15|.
CATSRAVGTGGAEAFF
TGTGCCACCAGCAGAGCGGTCGGGACAGGGGGGGCTGAAGCTTTCTTT
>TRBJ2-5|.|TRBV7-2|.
CASSSSLETQYF
TGTGCCAGCAGCTCTTCTTTGGAGACCCAGTACTTC
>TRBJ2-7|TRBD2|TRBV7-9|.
CASSPRSGVYEQYF
TGTGCCAGCAGCCCTCGCAGCGGGGTCTACGAGCAGTACTTC
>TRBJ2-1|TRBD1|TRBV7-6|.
CASSYGQGSHNEQFF
TGTGCCAGCAGCTACGGACAGGGGTCACACAATGAGCAGTTCTTC
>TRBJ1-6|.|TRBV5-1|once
CASSFAQQTSHNSPLHF
TGCGCCAGCAGCTTTGCACAACAGACCTCTCATAATTCACCCCTCCACTTT
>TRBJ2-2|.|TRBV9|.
CASSVRGNTGELFF
TGTGCCAGCAGCGTCCGCGGGAACACCGGGGAGCTGTTTTTT
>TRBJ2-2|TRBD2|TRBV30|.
CAWTYARLAGASNTGELFF
TGTGCCTGGACCTACGCCAGACTAGCGGGAGCCTCGAACACCGGGGAGCTGTTTTTT
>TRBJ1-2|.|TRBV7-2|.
CASSLTFREYGYTF
TGTGCCAGCAGCTTAACTTTCCGGGAGTATGGCTACACCTTC
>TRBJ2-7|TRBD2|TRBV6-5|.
CASGTGGPLGSEQYF
TGTGCCAGCGGGACGGGAGGGCCGCTCGGCAGCGAGCAGTACTTC
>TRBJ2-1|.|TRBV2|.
CASKADVSPYNEQFF
TGTGCCAGCAAAGCGGACGTTAGCCCCTACAATGAGCAGTTCTTC
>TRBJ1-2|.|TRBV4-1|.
CASGEGQLGYGYTF
TGCGCCAGCGGGGAGGGGCAGCTGGGATATGGCTACACCTTC
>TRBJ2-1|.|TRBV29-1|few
CSVEIRDNEQFF
TGCAGCGTTGAAATTAGAGACAATGAGCAGTTCTTC
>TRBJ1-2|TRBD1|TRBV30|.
CAWSAQGFDYGYTF
TGTGCCTGGAGTGCACAGGGGTTTGACTATGGCTACACCTTC
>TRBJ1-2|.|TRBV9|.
CASSVAQGDGYTF
TGTGCCAGCAGCGTAGCGCAGGGCGATGGCTACACCTTC
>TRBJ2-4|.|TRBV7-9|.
CASSLLQGAKNIQYF
TGTGCCAGCAGCTTATTGCAGGGGGCCAAAAACATTCAGTACTTC
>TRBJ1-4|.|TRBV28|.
CASRDEGANEKLFF
TGTGCCAGCAGGGACGAGGGAGCTAATGAAAAACTGTTTTTT
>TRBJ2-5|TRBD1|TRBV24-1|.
CATSTGGSETQYF
TGTGCCACCAGTACAGGGGGATCAGAGACCCAGTACTTC
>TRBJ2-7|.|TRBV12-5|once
CASGSQGSSYEQYF
TGTGCTAGTGGTTCCCAGGGGAGCTCCTACGAGCAGTACTTC